The next 24 T cell receptor beta chains were all read from a single sample in a study of shared clonotypes between healthy human individuals. The table came from immunoSEQ multiplex PCR; TCRdb's copy has only in-frame clones and leaves some out. The repertoire holds about 600,000 clones, with around 81% as singletons. Material for sequencing was PBMCs. The origin of the receptors is a woman in her 40s in good health. Some clones in this sample may be carry-over from other donors' samples.

The J gene is TRBJ1-3, the V gene TRBV30, with D unresolved. The germline V gene has CDR1 GTSNPN and CDR2 SVGIG (reference sequence). The CDR3 is 16 amino acids. V gave up 3 bases and J gave up 3 bases, with 18 bases separating them. CDR3 in amino acids: CAWSYIGRGFGNTIYF. CDR3 nucleotides: TGTGCCTGGAGCTACATCGGCCGCGGCTTTGGAAACACCATATATTTT.

This chain links TRBV30 with TRBJ2-2, with D perhaps TRBD2 (6 bases). The germline V gene encodes CDR1 GTSNPN and CDR2 SVGIG (reference sequence). The length of the CDR3 is 17 residues. V was clipped by 2 bases and J by 0 bases, with 16 bases between them. CDR3 DNA: TGTGCCTGGAGTCGGTCCGGGGGTGGGACGAACACCGGGGAGCTGTTTTTT. It translates to CAWSRSGGGTNTGELFF. The full variable domain, in which reference TRBV30 and TRBJ2-2 provide the parts outside the CDR3, is SQTIHQWPATLVQPVGSPLSLECTVEGTSNPNLYWYRQAAGRGLQLLFYSVGIGQISSEVPQNLSASRPQDRQFILSSKKLLLSDSGFYLCAWSRSGGGTNTGELFFGEGSRLTVL.

The chain employs TRBV6-5 and TRBJ1-1; the D is unclear. V lost 7 bases and J 1 base, leaving 16 bases between the germline ends. The CDR3 runs 15 residues. Germline V gives CDR1 MNHEY, CDR2 SVGAGI. For the CDR3, the DNA is TGTGCCAGCACCCTAGGGCCGTACAGGAACACTGAAGCTTTCTTT. This translates into CASTLGPYRNTEAFF.

This clone was counted between two and nine times. The sample has other DNA sequences that encode this CDR3 too. V usage is TRBV11-2 and J usage is TRBJ1-4; TRBD1 matches at 7 bases. CDR1 is SGHAT and CDR2 is FQNNGV in the germline V gene. The CDR3 runs 15 residues. The V segment lost 2 bases and the J segment 10 bases; nucleotides outside the gene matches: 10. The CDR3 reads CASSLSGGQGGKLFF. CDR3 DNA sequence: TGTGCCAGCAGCTTATCGGGGGGCCAGGGGGGAAAACTGTTTTTT.

The CDR3 DNA reads TGTGCCAGCAGTTATGGGACTGGGGGGGCCCAAGAGACCCAGTACTTC. Its protein is CASSYGTGGAQETQYF. This sequence joins TRBV6-6 and TRBJ2-5, with a weak D call TRBD2 (7 bases). V lost 3 bases, J lost 1 base, and 15 bases lay in between. The CDR3 has 16 amino acids. The germline gives CDR1 MNHNY, CDR2 SVGAGI (reference sequence).

The chain couples TRBV7-9 to TRBJ2-3, with 7 positions matching TRBD1. V dropped 4 bases and J dropped 4; count of bases not matched to a gene: 2. Germline V lookup: CDR1 SEHNR, CDR2 FQNEAQ (reference sequence). The CDR3 extends over 13 amino acids. CDR3 nucleotide sequence: TGTGCCAGCAGCTACACAGGGGCAGATACGCAGTATTTT. It yields the protein CASSYTGADTQYF.

This chain connects TRBV5-5 to TRBJ2-5, with 9 bases fitting TRBD2. V lost 4 bases to trimming and J lost 5 bases; unmatched junction nucleotides: 12. The CDR3 has 16 amino acids. The germline gives CDR1 SGHKS, CDR2 YYEKEE (reference sequence). The CDR3 loop reads CASSLVGSGSWETQYF. The CDR3 DNA reads TGTGCCAGCAGCCTAGTCGGTAGCGGGAGTTGGGAGACCCAGTACTTC.

The chain joins TRBV4-3 to TRBJ2-4, with D uncertain. Germline CDR1 LGHNA, CDR2 YSLEER. Trimming pared 1 base from V and 1 base from J, leaving 8 bases between. The CDR3 has 15 amino acids. DNA for the CDR3: TGCGCCAGCAGCCAAGGGGCAGTGGCCAAAAACATTCAGTACTTC. Amino acids: CASSQGAVAKNIQYF.

The chain uses TRBV27 and TRBJ1-5, with a weak D call TRBD1 (6 bases). The CDR3 sequence is 14 residues long. Germline V gene data show CDR1 as MNHEY and CDR2 as SMNVEV (reference sequence). V lost 6 bases to trimming and J lost 3 bases, with 12 bases between them. This CDR3 is CASRGTGPNQPQHF. Written as DNA, the CDR3 is TGTGCCAGCAGGGGTACAGGGCCCAATCAGCCCCAGCATTTT.

In the case of this clone: In the same sample, other DNA sequences code for this CDR3. This sequence joins TRBV28 and TRBJ2-7; D unclear. This CDR3 has 12 amino acids. Germline V gives CDR1 MDHEN, CDR2 SYDVKM. Trimming took 1 base from V and 6 from J, leaving 7 bases between them. The CDR3 nucleotides read TGTGCCAGCAGTTTATTGGGGTTCGAGCAGTACTTC. Protein product: CASSLLGFEQYF.

V gene TRBV6-5 combines with J gene TRBJ2-7; TRBD1 agrees at 7 bases. V was clipped by 6 bases and J by 0 bases; unmatched bases: 8. Germline lookup yields CDR1 MNHEY and CDR2 SVGAGI. This CDR3 has 15 amino acids. As DNA, the CDR3 is TGTGCCAGCAGGAGGGGGCAGCTACCCTCCTACGAGCAGTACTTC. As protein: CASRRGQLPSYEQYF.

The V gene is TRBV28, the J gene TRBJ2-6; TRBD1 agrees at 8 bases. CDR3 length: 16 amino acids. CDR1 and CDR2 from the germline V gene are MDHEN and SYDVKM. V lost 5 bases and J lost 3; bases outside the gene matches: 6. CDR3 DNA: TGTGCCAGCAGTCCAGGGGGCTTGCTTGGGGCCAACGTCCTGACTTTC. Translation: CASSPGGLLGANVLTF.

The chain combines TRBV2 with TRBJ2-2; 8 positions agree with TRBD1. Germline lookup yields CDR1 SNHLY and CDR2 FYNNEI. Trimming took 6 bases from V and 4 from J; bases not matched to a gene: 7. The CDR3 contains 15 residues. CDR3 loop: CASRDRGWGTGELFF. In DNA form, the CDR3 reads TGTGCCAGCAGAGACAGGGGCTGGGGCACCGGGGAGCTGTTTTTT. The whole variable domain, remainder taken from reference TRBV2 and TRBJ2-2, is EPEVTQTPSHQVTQMGQEVILRCVPISNHLYFYWYRQILGQKVEFLVSFYNNEISEKSEIFDDQFSVERPDGSNFTLKIRSTKLEDSAMYFCASRDRGWGTGELFFGEGSRLTVL.

A word on this clone: A read error likely explains this, since a far larger clone differs by one base. Other nucleotide sequences in the sample specify the same CDR3. The chain joins TRBV14 to TRBJ2-1; no clear D gene. Germline assignment: CDR1 SGHDN and CDR2 FVKESK. The CDR3 runs 12 residues. The chain's CDR3 is CASSQLVNEQFF. The CDR3 DNA sequence: TGTGCCAGTAGCCAATTAGTAAATGAGCAGTTCTTC.

This clone has a single count. CDR3 amino acids: CASSFGGINTGELFF. In DNA, the CDR3 is TGTGCCAGCAGCTTTGGGGGGATAAACACCGGGGAGCTGTTTTTT. This chain uses TRBV11-2 with TRBJ2-2; tentatively, D is TRBD2 (6 bases). The germline V and J ends were trimmed by 3 bases and 2 bases, with 10 bases remaining between them. Per germline, CDR1 SGHAT and CDR2 FQNNGV. The CDR3 contains 15 residues.

The rearrangement links TRBV28 to TRBJ2-3, with a weak D call TRBD2 (6 bases). The CDR3 loop spans 16 amino acids. Germline V gene data show CDR1 as MDHEN and CDR2 as SYDVKM. The V and J ends lost 8 bases and 4 bases respectively, with 22 bases between them. This CDR3 is CASGPPELALPDTQYF. The DNA of the CDR3 is TGTGCCAGCGGCCCCCCGGAACTAGCATTACCAGATACGCAGTATTTT. Using reference TRBV28 and TRBJ2-3 for the parts outside the CDR3, the full variable domain is DVKVTQSSRYLVKRTGEKVFLECVQDMDHENMFWYRQDPGLGLRLIYFSYDVKMKEKGDIPEGYSVSREKKERFSLILESASTNQTSMYLCASGPPELALPDTQYFGPGTRLTVL.

The V and J genes are TRBV5-1 and TRBJ2-5, with a weak D call TRBD1 (6 bases). The CDR3 runs 14 residues. Between the trimmed V and J ends, which lost 5 bases and 3 bases, there was a span of 14 bases. Germline V gene sequence: CDR1 SGHRS, CDR2 YFSETQ. The DNA of the CDR3 is TGCGCCAGCAGGGGGGCGGCAGGGGAAGAGACCCAGTACTTC. This translates into CASRGAAGEETQYF. The full variable domain, completed using reference TRBV5-1 and TRBJ2-5, is KAGVTQTPRYLIKTRGQQVTLSCSPISGHRSVSWYQQTPGQGLQFLFEYFSETQRNKGNFPGRFSGRQFSNSRSEMNVSTLELGDSALYLCASRGAAGEETQYFGPGTRLLVL.

The chain carries TRBV7-8 and TRBJ2-5; D is possibly TRBD2 (6 bases). Trimming cost V 2 bases and J 1 base, with 11 bases left between them. This CDR3 has 15 residues. CDR1 is SGHVS, CDR2 FQNEAQ, per germline. CDR3 region: CASSLFAGLQETQYF. CDR3 nucleotides: TGTGCCAGCAGCTTATTTGCGGGACTCCAAGAGACCCAGTACTTC.

This clone was counted once. This chain uses TRBV28 with TRBJ2-7, with TRBD2 identical over 10 bases. The length of the CDR3 is 14 residues. V lost 5 bases, J lost 4 bases, and 5 bases stayed unmatched. The germline gives CDR1 MDHEN, CDR2 SYDVKM. In nucleotides, the CDR3 is TGTGCCAGCAGTGTAGCGGGAGGTCAATACGAGCAGTACTTC. Protein: CASSVAGGQYEQYF.

This clone was recorded once. V usage is TRBV4-1 and J usage is TRBJ2-5, with no clear D. Deletions cut 4 bases from V and 5 bases from J, with 17 bases between. CDR3 length: 15 amino acids. Germline V gene lookup returns CDR1 MGHRA and CDR2 YSYEKL. The CDR3: CASSRRRVVGETQYF. The CDR3 DNA follows: TGCGCCAGCAGCCGGAGACGGGTTGTCGGCGAGACCCAGTACTTC.

This clone appeared once. This chain uses TRBV30 with TRBJ1-5; maybe TRBD1 (5 bases). Germline CDR1 reads GTSNPN; CDR2 reads SVGIG (reference sequence). CDR3 size: 13 residues. V lost 1 base and J lost 6, with 10 bases in between. The CDR3: CAWSGGGRQPQHF. Here the CDR3 DNA reads TGTGCCTGGAGTGGGGGGGGACGTCAGCCCCAGCATTTT.

The chain employs TRBV14 and TRBJ2-1; D call uncertain. Germline lookup yields CDR1 SGHDN and CDR2 FVKESK. The germline V and J ends were trimmed by 3 bases and 13 bases, with 13 bases remaining between them. CDR3 size: 12 residues. The CDR3 loop reads CASSHDPRSQFF. The CDR3 bases are TGTGCCAGCAGCCATGATCCAAGGTCCCAGTTCTTC.

The rearrangement joins TRBV5-1 to TRBJ2-3, with D perhaps TRBD1 (6 bases). V dropped 1 base and J dropped 0 bases, with 9 bases sitting between them. The CDR3 runs to 15 residues. CDR1 SGHRS and CDR2 YFSETQ come from the germline V gene. DNA for the CDR3: TGCGCCAGCAGCTTGATACAGGGTAGCACAGATACGCAGTATTTT. It is translated as CASSLIQGSTDTQYF.

This clone was seen at least ten times. V gene TRBV4-2 combines with J gene TRBJ2-7; D remains unclear. The CDR3 totals 15 residues. Trimming left V 6 bases short and J 2 bases short, with 17 bases between. Germline CDR1 LGHNA, CDR2 YNFKEQ. DNA of the CDR3: TGTGCCAGCAGTTTCCTCCGCTACTCACCCTACGAGCAGTACTTC. Its protein is CASSFLRYSPYEQYF.